One sample yielded the 9 T cell receptor beta chains listed below, sequenced in a study of cytomegalovirus exposure and HLA in healthy donors. The PCR employed 60 Vbeta primers together with 13 Jbeta primers. TCRdb's copy holds only in-frame clones and misses some; the assay was immunoSEQ multiplex PCR. Its clone listing holds about 140,000 clones. The material sequenced was PBMCs. The receptors stem from a man in his forties in good health and CMV-seronegative.

The CDR3 here is CASSLDRAYEQYF. The CDR3 DNA reads TGTGCCAGCAGCTTGGACAGGGCCTACGAGCAGTACTTC. V gene TRBV5-4 combines with J gene TRBJ2-7; maybe TRBD1 (6 bases). Trimming removed 0 bases from V and 2 bases from J, with 6 bases in between. The CDR3 consists of 13 residues. CDR1 and CDR2 (germline): SGHNT, YYREEE (reference sequence).

The chain links TRBV18 to TRBJ1-2; TRBD1 agrees at 7 bases. With 3 bases clipped from V and 8 bases from J, the junction kept 9 bases outside the gene matches. CDR3 length: 14 residues. Germline V CDR1 and CDR2: KGHSH, LQKENI. The CDR3 sequence is CASSPPGQLGGYTF. The CDR3 nucleotides are TGTGCCAGCTCACCCCCGGGACAGTTGGGCGGCTACACCTTC.

This rearrangement joins TRBV14 to TRBJ2-1, with a tentative D call TRBD2 (6 bases). The CDR3 loop spans 14 amino acids. The germline CDR1 and CDR2 sequences are SGHDN and FVKESK. V lost 1 base and J lost 9, with 13 bases in between. The CDR3 region is CASSQVRGKSEQFF. For the CDR3, the DNA is TGTGCCAGCAGCCAAGTTCGGGGGAAGAGTGAGCAGTTCTTC.

The chain couples TRBV6-1 to TRBJ2-7; TRBD1 matches at 9 bases. CDR3 length equals 16 residues. Per the germline V gene, CDR1 is MNHNS and CDR2 is SASEGT. V was pared by 2 bases and J by 2 bases, with 7 bases of the junction left unmatched. In nucleotides, the CDR3 is TGTGCCAGCAGTGAACGCGGACAGGGGACCCCCTACGAGCAGTACTTC. Translation: CASSERGQGTPYEQYF.

V and J are TRBV6-6 and TRBJ1-5; the D gene is possibly TRBD1 (6 bases). CDR3 size: 12 residues. CDR1 and CDR2 from the germline V gene are MNHNY and SVGAGI (reference sequence). V was pared by 8 bases and J by 7 bases, with 12 bases between. CDR3 DNA sequence: TGTGCCAGCGGCCAGGGGACCCAGCCCCAGCATTTT. Translating it yields CASGQGTQPQHF.

The rearrangement joins TRBV5-6 to TRBJ1-1; D might be TRBD1 (6 bases). Trimming shortened V by 4 bases and J by 5 bases, and 9 bases separated the two germline ends. Germline loops: CDR1 SGHDT, CDR2 YYEEEE. CDR3 length: 12 amino acids. The CDR3 DNA sequence: TGTGCCAGCAGCCTCGGGACAACTGAAGCTTTCTTT. The encoded protein is CASSLGTTEAFF. The full variable domain, with the rest looked up from reference TRBV5-6 and TRBJ1-1, is DAGVTQSPTHLIKTRGQQVTLRCSPKSGHDTVSWYQQALGQGPQFIFQYYEEEERQRGNFPDRFSGHQFPNYSSELNVNALLLGDSALYLCASSLGTTEAFFGQGTRLTVV.

The CDR3 region is CASSLIRRGGYEQYF. In nucleotides, the CDR3 is TGCGCCAGCAGCTTGATTCGCAGGGGTGGCTACGAGCAGTACTTC. V and J are TRBV5-1 and TRBJ2-7; possibly TRBD1 for D (6 bases). V dropped 1 base and J dropped 3 bases, with 14 bases sitting between them. The CDR3 consists of 15 residues. The V gene's germline CDR1 is SGHRS and CDR2 YFSETQ.

The chain has TRBV25-1 and TRBJ1-6; TRBD1 aligns across 8 bases. Looked up from germline, CDR1 is MGHDK and CDR2 is SYGVNS. The trim removed 7 bases at V and 9 bases at J, leaving 5 bases unmatched. This CDR3 has 13 residues. The CDR3 coding sequence is TGTGCCAGCAACCCAGGGGGCGGTTCACCCCTCCACTTT. It specifies CASNPGGGSPLHF.

The genes are TRBV5-5 and TRBJ2-7; TRBD2 might be the D (6 bases). This CDR3 is built from 15 residues. Trimming removed 0 bases at V and 1 base at J, with 11 bases between. Germline CDR1 reads SGHKS; CDR2 reads YYEKEE (reference sequence). The CDR3 bases are TGTGCCAGCAGCTTGGCCCCAGGGACTTCCTACGAGCAGTACTTC. This sequence encodes CASSLAPGTSYEQYF.